This TCR beta chain is drawn from a study of monozygotic twins with inflammatory bowel disease (dated 2019 in TCRdb). In terms of the full investigation: The complete study included roughly 30 monozygotic twin pairs: 19 IBD-discordant Danish pairs and nine German pairs, of which four were IBD-concordant and five were IBD-discordant. Within discordant pairs, disease-associated traits were sought mainly by comparing IBD patients with their genetically identical healthy co-twins. Each individual had, on average, about 151 000 unique TCRalpha sequences and 181 000 unique TCRbeta sequences available for analysis.

The full study reports these points: The analysis was unable to tell apart different T cell subtypes. Because patients received different immunosuppressive treatments, the repertoires may have picked up extra background noise and variability between individuals. A decrease in TCRbeta repertoire diversity, as measured by inverse Simpson index, was observed in IBD patients compared with their healthy co-twins. IBD patients shared fewer clonotypes with other individuals than healthy twins did, most markedly in patients showing signs of disease activity. No single strong signal or clonotype linked to IBD turned up in the results, so the idea that one exists was not supported. Concordant and discordant twins showed no difference in repertoire similarity, possibly because of limited statistical power.

Library preparation used 5' RACE. Preparation of each TCR library used 3,500 to 4,500 ng of total RNA. For each sample, cDNA was synthesized in eight separate reactions using SMARTScribe reverse transcriptase. During cDNA synthesis, template switching was used to introduce unique molecular identifiers that contained a 6-nucleotide sample barcode. TCRalpha and TCRbeta cDNA was amplified in two nested PCRs of 16 and 9 cycles, and bead purification was carried out after each PCR. Before amplification, the cDNA was both treated with uracil DNA-glycosylase and purified with the QIAquick PCR purification kit. The second PCR added Illumina TruSeq-compatible adapters along with sample-specific barcodes. TapeStation and Qubit were used to check library quality and concentration, and 5 ng of each library went into the pool. Pooled libraries were sequenced on an Illumina HiSeq2500 single-index Rapid Run with 2 x 100 bp reads and custom sequencing primers. Processing in the source paper ran as follows. MiGEC version 1.2.6 was used for UMI-based consensus assembly, which corrected PCR and sequencing errors. V(D)J alignment, clonotype assembly and CDR3 extraction were performed with MiXCR version 2.1.1. Normalisation of gene usage, clonotype sharing and MAIT/NKT TCR abundance was achieved by analysing the top 1000, 10 000 and 20 000 clonotypes per sample. After downsampling to 27 000 UMIs, diversity was calculated as the inverse Simpson index using the vegan R package. Paired Mann-Whitney U tests were applied to discordant twin pairs, and Benjamini-Hochberg correction was used for multiple testing. After TCRdb reprocessed the reads, each CDR3 protein sequence was kept as one row, without DNA. V and J calls and clone size were set by TCRdb, not the authors. The record for this sample contains fewer than 550,000 distinct CDR3 sequences. The ten largest clones add up to around 2.4% of the sample.

From each donor, an approximately 2.5 ml peripheral blood sample was collected into PAXgene tubes and kept at -80 degrees C. Total RNA was isolated from whole blood with the PAXgene blood miRNA kit on an automated QIAcube, without T cell sorting. Peripheral blood from monozygotic twin pairs concordant or discordant for inflammatory bowel disease was subjected to deep TCRalpha and TCRbeta repertoire profiling with unique molecular barcoding. Smoking habits were recorded for all twin pairs, and each individual was classified as a current, former or never smoker. Per the germline V gene, KGHDR is the CDR1 and SFDVKD is the CDR2. From the cysteine up to the phenylalanine, the CDR3 has a length of 16 residues. No coding sequence is recorded. Points on this clonotype: Its antigen specificity is not known.

The chain employs TRBV24-1 and TRBJ1-5; the D gene TCRdb calls, TRBD1, cannot be checked with no DNA. The sequenced material came from blood. The sequence came from a human donor with ulcerative colitis or Crohn's disease, or a healthy co-twin of an affected twin (not recorded which). The CDR3 amino acid sequence is: CATSDARQGPNQPQHF.